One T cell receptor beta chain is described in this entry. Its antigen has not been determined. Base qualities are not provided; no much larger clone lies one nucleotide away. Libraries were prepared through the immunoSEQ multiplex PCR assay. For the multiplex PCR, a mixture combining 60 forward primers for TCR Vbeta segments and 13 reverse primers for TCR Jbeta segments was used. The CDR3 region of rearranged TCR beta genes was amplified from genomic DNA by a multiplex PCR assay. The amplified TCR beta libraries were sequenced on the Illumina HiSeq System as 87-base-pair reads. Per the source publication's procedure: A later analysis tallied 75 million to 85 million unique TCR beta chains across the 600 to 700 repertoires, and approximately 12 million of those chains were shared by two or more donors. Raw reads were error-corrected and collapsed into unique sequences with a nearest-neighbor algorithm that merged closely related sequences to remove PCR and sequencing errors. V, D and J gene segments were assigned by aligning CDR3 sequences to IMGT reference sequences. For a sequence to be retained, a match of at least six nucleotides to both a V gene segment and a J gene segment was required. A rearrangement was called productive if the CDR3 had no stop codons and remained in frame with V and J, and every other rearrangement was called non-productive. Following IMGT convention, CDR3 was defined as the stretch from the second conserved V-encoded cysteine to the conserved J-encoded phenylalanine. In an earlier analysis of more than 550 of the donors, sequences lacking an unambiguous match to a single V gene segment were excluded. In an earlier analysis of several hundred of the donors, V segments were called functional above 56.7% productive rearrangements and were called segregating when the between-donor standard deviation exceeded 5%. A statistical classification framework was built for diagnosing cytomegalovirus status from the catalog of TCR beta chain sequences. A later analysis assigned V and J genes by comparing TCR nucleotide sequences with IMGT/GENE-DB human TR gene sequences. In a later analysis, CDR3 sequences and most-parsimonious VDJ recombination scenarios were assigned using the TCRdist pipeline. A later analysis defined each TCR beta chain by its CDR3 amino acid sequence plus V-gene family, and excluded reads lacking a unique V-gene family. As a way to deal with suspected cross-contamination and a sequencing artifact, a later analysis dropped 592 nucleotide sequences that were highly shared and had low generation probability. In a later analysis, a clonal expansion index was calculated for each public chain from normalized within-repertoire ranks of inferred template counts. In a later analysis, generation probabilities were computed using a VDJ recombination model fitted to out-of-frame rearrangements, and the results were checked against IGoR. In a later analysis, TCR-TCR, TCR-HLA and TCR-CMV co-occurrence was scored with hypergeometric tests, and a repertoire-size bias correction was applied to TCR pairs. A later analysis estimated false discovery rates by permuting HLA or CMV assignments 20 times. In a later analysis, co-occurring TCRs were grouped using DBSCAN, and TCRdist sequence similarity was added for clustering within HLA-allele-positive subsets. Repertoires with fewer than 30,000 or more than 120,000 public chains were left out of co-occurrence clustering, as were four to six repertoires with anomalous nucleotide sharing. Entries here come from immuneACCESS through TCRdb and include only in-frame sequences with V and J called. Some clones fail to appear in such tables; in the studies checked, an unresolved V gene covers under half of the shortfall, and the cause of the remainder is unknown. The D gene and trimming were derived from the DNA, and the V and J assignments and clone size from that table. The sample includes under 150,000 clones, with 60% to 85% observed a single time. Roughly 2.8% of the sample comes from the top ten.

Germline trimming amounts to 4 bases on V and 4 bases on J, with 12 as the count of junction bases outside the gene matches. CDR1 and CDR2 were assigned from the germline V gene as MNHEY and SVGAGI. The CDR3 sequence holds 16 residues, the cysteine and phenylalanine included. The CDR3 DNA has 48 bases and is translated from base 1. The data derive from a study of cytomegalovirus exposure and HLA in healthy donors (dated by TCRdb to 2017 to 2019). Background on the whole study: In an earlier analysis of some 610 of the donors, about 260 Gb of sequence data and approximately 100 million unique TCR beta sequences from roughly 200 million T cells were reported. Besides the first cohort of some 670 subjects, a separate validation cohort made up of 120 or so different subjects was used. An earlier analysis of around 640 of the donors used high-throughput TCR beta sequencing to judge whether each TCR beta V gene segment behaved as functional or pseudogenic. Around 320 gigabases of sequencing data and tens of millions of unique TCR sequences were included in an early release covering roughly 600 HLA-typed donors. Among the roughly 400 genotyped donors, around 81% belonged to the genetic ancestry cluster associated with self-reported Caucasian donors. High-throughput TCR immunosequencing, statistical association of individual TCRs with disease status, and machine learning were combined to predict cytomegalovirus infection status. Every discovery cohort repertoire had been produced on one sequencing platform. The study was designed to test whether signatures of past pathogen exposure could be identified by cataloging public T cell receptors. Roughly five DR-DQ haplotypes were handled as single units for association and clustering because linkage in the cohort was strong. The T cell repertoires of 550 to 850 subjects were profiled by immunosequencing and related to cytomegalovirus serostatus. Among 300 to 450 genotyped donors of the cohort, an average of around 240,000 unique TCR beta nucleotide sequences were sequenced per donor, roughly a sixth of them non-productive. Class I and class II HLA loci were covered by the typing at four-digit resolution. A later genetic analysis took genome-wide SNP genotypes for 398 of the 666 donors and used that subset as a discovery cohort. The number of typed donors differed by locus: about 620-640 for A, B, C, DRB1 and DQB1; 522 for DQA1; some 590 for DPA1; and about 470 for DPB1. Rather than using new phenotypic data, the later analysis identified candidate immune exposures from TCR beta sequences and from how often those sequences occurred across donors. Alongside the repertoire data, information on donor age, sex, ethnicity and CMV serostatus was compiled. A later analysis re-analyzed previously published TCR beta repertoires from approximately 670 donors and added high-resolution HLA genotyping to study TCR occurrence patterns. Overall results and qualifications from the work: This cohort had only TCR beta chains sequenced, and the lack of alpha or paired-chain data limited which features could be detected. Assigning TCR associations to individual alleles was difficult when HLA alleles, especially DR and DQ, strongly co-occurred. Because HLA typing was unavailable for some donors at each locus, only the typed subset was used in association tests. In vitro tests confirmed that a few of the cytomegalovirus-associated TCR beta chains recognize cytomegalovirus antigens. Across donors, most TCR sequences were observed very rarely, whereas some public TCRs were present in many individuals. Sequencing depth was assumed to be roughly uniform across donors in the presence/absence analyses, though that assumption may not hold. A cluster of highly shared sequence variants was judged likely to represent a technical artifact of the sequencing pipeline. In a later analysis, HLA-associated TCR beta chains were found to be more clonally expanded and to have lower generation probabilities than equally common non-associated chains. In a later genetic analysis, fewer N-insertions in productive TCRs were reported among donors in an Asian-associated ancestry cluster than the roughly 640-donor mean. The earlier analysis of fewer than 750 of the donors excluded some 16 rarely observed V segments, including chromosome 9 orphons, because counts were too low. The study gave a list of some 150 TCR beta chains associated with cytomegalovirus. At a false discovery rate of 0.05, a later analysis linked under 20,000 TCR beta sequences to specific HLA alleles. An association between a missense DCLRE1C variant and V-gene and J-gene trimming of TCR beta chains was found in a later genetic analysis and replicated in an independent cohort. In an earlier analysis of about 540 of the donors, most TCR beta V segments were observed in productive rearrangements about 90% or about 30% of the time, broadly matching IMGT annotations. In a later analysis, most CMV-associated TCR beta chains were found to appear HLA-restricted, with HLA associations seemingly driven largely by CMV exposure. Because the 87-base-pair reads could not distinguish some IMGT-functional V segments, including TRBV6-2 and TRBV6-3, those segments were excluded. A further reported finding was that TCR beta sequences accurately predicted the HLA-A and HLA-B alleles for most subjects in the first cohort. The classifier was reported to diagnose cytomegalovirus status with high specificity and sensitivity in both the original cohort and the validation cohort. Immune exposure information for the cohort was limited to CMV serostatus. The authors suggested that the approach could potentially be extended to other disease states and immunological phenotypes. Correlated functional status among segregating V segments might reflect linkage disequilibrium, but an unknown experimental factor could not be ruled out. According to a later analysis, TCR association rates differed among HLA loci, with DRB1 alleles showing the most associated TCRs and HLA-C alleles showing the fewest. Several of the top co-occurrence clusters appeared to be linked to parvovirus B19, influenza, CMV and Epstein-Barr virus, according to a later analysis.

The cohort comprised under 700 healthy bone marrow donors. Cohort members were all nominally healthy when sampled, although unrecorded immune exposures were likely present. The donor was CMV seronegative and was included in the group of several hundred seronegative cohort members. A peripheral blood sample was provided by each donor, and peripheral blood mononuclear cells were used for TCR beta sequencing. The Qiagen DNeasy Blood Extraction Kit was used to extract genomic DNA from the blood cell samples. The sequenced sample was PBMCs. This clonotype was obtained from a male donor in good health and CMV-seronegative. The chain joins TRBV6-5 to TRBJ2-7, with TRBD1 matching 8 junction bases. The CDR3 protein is CASSSVRDRSSYEQYF. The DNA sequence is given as TGTGCCAGCAGTTCCGTTCGGGACAGGTCCTCTTACGAGCAGTACTTC.